Following are 8 T cell receptor beta chains from one sample sequenced in a study of OX40 agonist ivuxolimab in advanced cancers. The table came from immunoSEQ multiplex PCR; TCRdb's copy has only in-frame clones and leaves some out. The repertoire holds approximately 56,000 clones, with more than 85% as singletons. The source was CD4+ or CD8+ T cells sorted from blood, collected in a trial of the OX40 agonist ivuxolimab. These receptor sequences come from an adult with an advanced solid tumor such as melanoma, head and neck, liver or kidney cancer.

The V and J genes are TRBV5-5 and TRBJ2-7; 11 bases match TRBD1. The CDR3 runs to 18 residues. Germline-derived CDR1 and CDR2 are SGHKS and YYEKEE (reference sequence). Losses at the gene ends were 2 bases for V and 2 bases for J; bases not matched to a gene: 12. As DNA, the CDR3 is TGTGCCAGCAGCTTCCGGACCGGGACAGGGGGTTTGGCCTACGAGCAGTACTTC. Its protein product is CASSFRTGTGGLAYEQYF.

This chain joins TRBV7-6 and TRBJ2-2, with D unclear. The CDR3 is made up of 11 amino acids. V lost 5 bases and J lost 8, with 6 bases in between. Germline CDR1 and CDR2: SGHVS and FNYEAQ. The CDR3: CASSLSGELFF. CDR3 sequence (DNA): TGTGCCAGCAGCCTTTCGGGGGAGCTGTTTTTT.

This chain links TRBV2 with TRBJ1-2; D not resolved. The length of the CDR3 is 11 residues. Germline V CDR1 and CDR2: SNHLY, FYNNEI. The V gene lost 10 bases and the J gene lost 4 bases, with 10 bases spanning the gap. This CDR3 reads CANPTSYGYTF. Written as DNA, the CDR3 is TGTGCCAACCCGACAAGCTATGGCTACACCTTC.

This clone was observed a single time. The rearrangement uses TRBV5-1 and TRBJ2-7; a possible D gene is TRBD2 (6 bases). Germline V CDR1 and CDR2: SGHRS, YFSETQ. CDR3 length equals 15 residues. Trimming pared 4 bases from V and 3 bases from J, leaving 17 bases between. CDR3 sequence: CASSLPASGDYEQYF. DNA of the CDR3: TGCGCCAGCAGCCTACCCGCGTCGGGGGACTACGAGCAGTACTTC.

The rearrangement joins TRBV2 to TRBJ2-5; perhaps TRBD2 as D (5 bases). This CDR3 is built from 15 residues. V shed 3 bases and J shed 4 bases, with 15 bases lying between them. Per germline, CDR1 SNHLY and CDR2 FYNNEI. The CDR3 loop is CASSESGLRGETQYF. The DNA for the CDR3 is TGTGCCAGCAGTGAGTCAGGACTGCGAGGAGAGACCCAGTACTTC.

The chain has TRBV5-6 and TRBJ2-1; 7 bases agree with TRBD1. V was clipped by 2 bases and J by 0 bases; unmatched bases: 2. The CDR3 runs to 15 residues. Germline V gene data show CDR1 as SGHDT and CDR2 as YYEEEE. The DNA of the CDR3 is TGTGCCAGCAGCTTAGACAGGGCCTCCTACAATGAGCAGTTCTTC. It codes for CASSLDRASYNEQFF.

The V and J genes are TRBV6-5 and TRBJ2-3; D not certain. Germline V gene data show CDR1 as MNHEY and CDR2 as SVGAGI. The CDR3 is made up of 13 amino acids. The V end lost 4 bases, the J end lost 2 bases, and 7 bases lay between the germline ends. The CDR3 DNA sequence: TGTGCCAGCAGTTCCCTGCTCACAGATACGCAGTATTTT. Its protein is CASSSLLTDTQYF.

This rearrangement joins TRBV7-9 to TRBJ2-2, with D hard to call. The CDR3 loop spans 14 amino acids. From germline, CDR1 is SEHNR and CDR2 FQNEAQ (reference sequence). Trimming removed 4 bases from V and 1 base from J, with 7 bases in between. This CDR3 is CASSSNMNTGELFF. The DNA for the CDR3 is TGTGCCAGCAGCTCTAACATGAACACCGGGGAGCTGTTTTTT.